Listed below are T cell receptor beta chains from one sample, sequenced in a study of vaccination and CD4 T cells after COVID-19. TCRdb ran MiXCR on the PCR reads and lists one entry per CDR3 protein. The sample has more than 7,500 distinct CDR3 sequences, approximately 52% seen once. For these receptors, no antigen is known. The sample was CD4+ T cells from blood, cultured in vitro. The receptors derive from a human donor who had recovered from COVID-19. CDR3s include the opening cysteine and the closing phenylalanine or tryptophan. The D gene is left open where the match is weak. The size field is filled for only some rows; it gives once, few, many or a size class.

d_gene,v_gene,abundance,j_gene,CDR3aa,CDR3nt
NA,TRBV5-4,few,TRBJ1-1,CASSWGGSANTEAFF,TGTGCCAGCAGCTGGGGGGGGAGCGCAAACACTGAAGCTTTCTTT
TRBD1,TRBV7-8,NA,TRBJ2-7,CASSAPGTGSEQYF,TGTGCCAGCAGCGCCCCCGGGACAGGGAGCGAGCAGTACTTC
NA,TRBV20-1,once,TRBJ2-7,CSASTGANYEQYF,TGCAGTGCTAGTACCGGGGCTAACTACGAGCAGTACTTC
TRBD1,TRBV2,few,TRBJ1-2,CASTRDRSPGYTF,TGTGCCAGTACCCGGGACAGAAGTCCGGGCTACACCTTC
NA,TRBV7-2,few,TRBJ2-7,CASSLGRTGRGEQYF,TGTGCCAGCAGCTTAGGGCGGACAGGGAGGGGCGAGCAGTACTTC
NA,TRBV12-3/TRBV12-4,NA,TRBJ1-3,CASSLKARVNTIYF,TGTGCCAGCAGTTTAAAGGCGCGAGTCAACACCATATATTTT
NA,TRBV6-2/TRBV6-3,NA,TRBJ2-3,CASSTPQALGADTQYF,TGTGCCAGCTCTACCCCCCAGGCCCTAGGGGCAGATACGCAGTATTTT
TRBD1,TRBV9,once,TRBJ1-6,CASSAEDRVGSPLHF,TGTGCCAGCAGCGCGGAGGACAGGGTCGGGTCGCCCCTCCACTTT
NA,TRBV20-1,few,TRBJ1-2,CSARTAANYGYTF,TGCAGTGCTAGGACAGCAGCTAACTATGGCTACACCTTC
TRBD1,TRBV20-1,NA,TRBJ2-7,CSARRGTGAYEQYF,TGCAGTGCTAGGCGGGGGACAGGGGCCTACGAGCAGTACTTC
TRBD2,TRBV11-3,NA,TRBJ2-1,CASSQRLAGENEQFF,TGTGCCAGCAGCCAACGACTAGCGGGGGAGAATGAGCAGTTCTTC
TRBD2,TRBV6-4,NA,TRBJ2-1,CASSDPRLAGVNEQFF,TGTGCCAGCAGTGACCCTAGACTAGCGGGAGTCAATGAGCAGTTCTTC
TRBD1,TRBV7-6,NA,TRBJ2-1,CASSLQGVINEQFF,TGTGCCAGCAGCTTGCAGGGGGTTATTAATGAGCAGTTCTTC
NA,TRBV2,few,TRBJ2-7,CASNSGGTSLEQYF,TGTGCCAGCAACTCAGGGGGGACTAGTCTCGAGCAGTACTTC
NA,TRBV5-5,NA,TRBJ1-2,CASSLAPGTSYTF,TGTGCCAGCAGCTTGGCCCCAGGGACCAGCTACACCTTC
NA,TRBV20-1,NA,TRBJ2-1,CSARGDSYNEQFF,TGCAGTGCCAGGGGGGACTCCTACAATGAGCAGTTCTTC
TRBD1,TRBV7-6,NA,TRBJ1-1,CASSLSGQGKNTEAFF,TGTGCCAGCAGCTTATCGGGACAGGGGAAGAACACTGAAGCTTTCTTT
NA,TRBV19,few,TRBJ2-5,CASRGARLGETQYF,TGTGCCAGTCGTGGGGCCAGGCTCGGGGAGACCCAGTACTTC
NA,TRBV30,few,TRBJ2-3,CAWSVKGGWTDTQYF,TGTGCCTGGAGTGTGAAGGGGGGGTGGACAGATACGCAGTATTTT
NA,TRBV2,few,TRBJ1-2,CASAKRSRVHYGYTF,TGTGCCAGCGCCAAGCGTTCTCGGGTTCACTATGGCTACACCTTC
TRBD1,TRBV27,NA,TRBJ2-2,CASSLSSWTGTTGELFF,TGTGCCAGCAGTTTATCCTCCTGGACAGGGACCACCGGGGAGCTGTTTTTT
NA,TRBV28,NA,TRBJ2-5,CASSPRGRGQETQYF,TGTGCCAGCAGTCCCCGGGGCAGGGGCCAAGAGACCCAGTACTTC
NA,TRBV27,NA,TRBJ2-5,CASSLSGAGKETQYF,TGTGCCAGCAGTTTAAGTGGGGCCGGGAAAGAGACCCAGTACTTC
TRBD1,TRBV12-3/TRBV12-4,hyperexpanded,TRBJ1-6,CASSRTGGRSSYNSPLHF,TGTGCCAGCAGTCGTACAGGGGGACGGAGCTCCTATAATTCACCCCTCCACTTT
TRBD1,TRBV5-1,NA,TRBJ1-1,CASSLWDRTNTEAFF,TGCGCCAGCAGCTTGTGGGACAGGACGAACACTGAAGCTTTCTTT
NA,TRBV2,few,TRBJ2-7,CASSVRDEQYF,TGTGCCAGCAGTGTACGAGACGAGCAGTACTTC